This T cell receptor beta chain stems from a study of blood T cell repertoires in COVID-19 (dated by TCRdb to 2020 to 2022). As for the study more broadly: Samples from collaborators originated in the United States, Italy and Spain and spanned both the acute and convalescent phases of COVID-19. The prospective study material was composed of cDNA or gDNA derived from T cells, B-cell-depleted T cells, or PBMCs. The dataset comprised deeply sampled blood TCRbeta repertoires from subjects exposed to, actively infected with, or recovered from COVID-19. The repertoires were released in a freely available public database meant as a resource for research on the immune response to SARS-CoV-2. Samples came from the ongoing ImmuneRACE study (first 160 participants) plus 1,254 subjects from 6 global collaborators. Nearly every sample came with metadata listing a de-identified subject ID, COVID-19 status, age in years and sex. HLA class I and class II types, where available, came from metadata supplied by the sample provider rather than from assay-based typing.

Whole blood was collected in K2EDTA tubes by collaborating institutions according to the institutions' own protocols. Collaborator samples were shipped for TCRbeta analysis as frozen whole blood, isolated PBMCs, or DNA extracted from either sample type. Beyond this particular receptor, the publication reports: Clinical and demographic metadata were provided uncurated, with the amount varying by source and participant.

For this clone: Its antigen remains unidentified. Base quality data are lacking; no much larger clone is found one base away.

The CDR3 starts with the cysteine, ends with the phenylalanine, and has 11 residues. The only DNA kept is the CDR3, 33 bases in frame from the first base. The CDR1 and CDR2 encoded by the germline V gene (reference sequence) are LGHDT and YNNKEL. Trimming removed 4 bases from V and 4 bases from J, leaving 2 bases between the germline ends. The immunoSEQ Assay, a bias-controlled multiplex PCR, was used to amplify TCRbeta CDR3 regions from genomic DNA. The original pipeline was this. Nucleated cell counts per sample were estimated from amplification of reference gene primers within the assay. Sequence reads were collapsed and filtered to measure the absolute abundance of every unique TCRbeta CDR3 rearrangement. For each sample, productive Simpson clonality was calculated by taking the square root of Simpson's diversity index across productive rearrangements. TCRdb provides this immuneACCESS table in a form limited to in-frame rearrangements. Some clones are lacking; in checked studies, under half of them reflect an unresolved V gene, and why the rest are absent is not known. D and trimming were read from the DNA, whereas the V and J calls and clone size are those reported in that table. This sample has tens of thousands of clones in its table, and roughly nine tenths of those were observed once. 4.4% of the sample is in the top ten clones.

The specimen sequenced was peripheral blood. The V gene is TRBV3-1 (or the pseudogene TRBV3-2) and the J gene is TRBJ1-3; the D gene remains uncertain. This sequence originates from a man over 45 with active COVID-19. The CDR3 loop reads CASSPGNTIYF. The sequence in DNA is TGTGCCAGCAGCCCGGGAAACACCATATATTTT.